The 19 T cell receptor beta chains listed next were all sequenced from one sample in a study of technical replicates of blood from a handful of donors. Sequencing used immunoSEQ multiplex PCR; TCRdb keeps in-frame clones, though not all of them. The repertoire holds around 98,000 clones, with 95% as singletons. The sequencing input was T cells isolated from PBMCs. All receptors come from a human donor in good health.

CDR3 nucleotides: TGTGCCAGCGGTCAACCAGGGGGGACTGAAGCTTTCTTT. Translated: CASGQPGGTEAFF. This rearrangement joins TRBV6-5 to TRBJ1-1; TRBD1 matches 7 bases. Trimming removed 8 bases from V and 5 bases from J; junction bases left unmatched: 8. CDR1 and CDR2 from the germline V gene are MNHEY and SVGAGI. CDR3 length equals 13 residues.

The chain couples TRBV9 to TRBJ2-1; a possible D gene is TRBD1 (5 bases). The CDR3 spans 16 residues. In germline, CDR1 is SGDLS, CDR2 YYNGEE. Deletions cut 1 base from V and 1 base from J, with 12 bases between. The CDR3 region is CASSVSPGMSYNEQFF. In nucleotides, the CDR3 is TGTGCCAGCAGCGTAAGTCCAGGGATGTCCTACAATGAGCAGTTCTTC.

In DNA form, the CDR3 reads TGCGCCAGCAGCCAACTCTTAGAAGATGGCTACACCTTC. Its protein product is CASSQLLEDGYTF. This chain joins TRBV4-1 and TRBJ1-2; D call uncertain. The CDR3 loop spans 13 amino acids. The V gene lost 2 bases and the J gene lost 6 bases, with 10 bases spanning the gap. Germline V gene data show CDR1 as MGHRA and CDR2 as YSYEKL.

V usage is TRBV5-1 and J usage is TRBJ1-4; a weak D match, TRBD1 (5 bases). The CDR3 consists of 15 residues. Trimming pared 5 bases from V and 0 bases from J, leaving 11 bases between. Germline V gene data show CDR1 as SGHRS and CDR2 as YFSETQ. The chain's CDR3 is CASRGGVSTNEKLFF. The CDR3 nucleotides are TGCGCCAGCAGGGGAGGGGTATCAACTAATGAAAAACTGTTTTTT.

There are many counts of this clone. The chain recombines TRBV4-1 with TRBJ2-1; 7 positions agree with TRBD1. There are 15 residues in the CDR3. CDR1 is MGHRA and CDR2 is YSYEKL in the germline V gene. The V segment lost 4 bases and the J segment 7 bases; nucleotides outside the gene matches: 10. For the CDR3, the DNA is TGCGCCAGCAGCCGATCCCGGGACAGTAAGAATGAGCAGTTCTTC. It yields the protein CASSRSRDSKNEQFF.

This clone was seen a single time. The chain is built from TRBV19 and TRBJ1-5; TRBD1 aligns across 9 bases. Per the germline V gene, CDR1 is LNHDA and CDR2 is SQIVND (reference sequence). V lost 6 bases, J lost 5 bases, and 5 bases stayed unmatched. CDR3 length equals 14 residues. As DNA, the CDR3 is TGTGCCAGTAGCCCTGGACAGGGGCATCAGCCCCAGCATTTT. Amino acids: CASSPGQGHQPQHF.

The gene calls are TRBV18 and TRBJ1-1; D remains ambiguous. Germline-derived CDR1 and CDR2 are KGHSH and LQKENI. Trimming pared 3 bases from V and 4 bases from J, leaving 9 bases between. CDR3 length: 13 residues. This CDR3 is CASSPSQTTEAFF. CDR3 nucleotides: TGTGCCAGCTCACCCTCACAGACCACTGAAGCTTTCTTT.

V usage is TRBV2 and J usage is TRBJ2-1; possible D gene TRBD2, 6 bases. The CDR3 extends over 16 amino acids. Germline V CDR1 and CDR2: SNHLY, FYNNEI. V lost 6 bases and J lost 0, with 15 bases in between. CDR3 protein: CASRSTIAVSYNEQFF. The CDR3 DNA follows: TGTGCCAGCAGATCCACCATAGCGGTCTCCTACAATGAGCAGTTCTTC.

This rearrangement joins TRBV14 to TRBJ2-1; maybe TRBD1 (5 bases). V dropped 4 bases and J dropped 3 bases, with 22 bases sitting between them. Germline loops: CDR1 SGHDN, CDR2 FVKESK. This CDR3 spans 18 amino acids. Here the CDR3 DNA reads TGTGCCAGCAGCCCGCTTGTGGGGCCTTCCTCCATCTACAATGAGCAGTTCTTC. It codes for CASSPLVGPSSIYNEQFF.

The chain recombines TRBV7-9 with TRBJ2-7; 12 nucleotides agree with TRBD1. Germline CDR1 and CDR2: SEHNR and FQNEAQ (reference sequence). The CDR3 is 14 residues long. The V segment lost 3 bases and the J segment 8 bases; nucleotides outside the gene matches: 5. The CDR3: CASSFSGQGAKQYF. In DNA, the CDR3 is TGTGCCAGCAGCTTTTCGGGACAGGGGGCGAAGCAGTACTTC.

This clone was observed once. The chain is built from TRBV11-2 and TRBJ1-2; D call uncertain. Germline assignment: CDR1 SGHAT and CDR2 FQNNGV. V was cut by 5 bases and J by 6 bases, with 16 bases left in between. The CDR3 consists of 14 residues. CDR3 nucleotide sequence: TGTGCCAGCAGCGTGACAAGGACTGGCAATGGCTACACCTTC. Its translation is CASSVTRTGNGYTF.

CDR3 DNA: TGTGCCAGCAGCTTGGTTTCGGGTAGATGGTACTTC. Its translation is CASSLVSGRWYF. This chain joins TRBV5-6 and TRBJ2-7; D not resolved. Trimming removed 0 bases at V and 12 bases at J, with 13 bases between. Germline V CDR1 and CDR2: SGHDT, YYEEEE. This CDR3 contains 12 residues.

This clone was seen only once. The chain is built from TRBV19 and TRBJ2-5; D is unresolved. Germline CDR1 reads LNHDA; CDR2 reads SQIVND (reference sequence). V lost 3 bases and J 4 bases, leaving 12 bases between the germline ends. CDR3 length: 14 amino acids. The CDR3 sequence is CASSISTARETQYF. CDR3 bases: TGTGCCAGTAGTATTTCGACTGCCAGAGAGACCCAGTACTTC. The full variable domain, its missing parts supplied by reference TRBV19 and TRBJ2-5, is DGGITQSPKYLFRKEGQNVTLSCEQNLNHDAMYWYRQDPGQGLRLIYYSQIVNDFQKGDIAEGYSVSREKKESFPLTVTSAQKNPTAFYLCASSISTARETQYFGPGTRLLVL.

V usage is TRBV6-1 and J usage is TRBJ1-5, with 7 bases lining up with TRBD1. In germline, CDR1 is MNHNS, CDR2 SASEGT. The V and J ends lost 9 bases and 0 bases, in that order; junction bases with no gene match: 8. The CDR3 runs 15 residues. CDR3 sequence reads: CASRQGWSSNQPQHF. Here the CDR3 DNA reads TGTGCCAGTCGACAGGGTTGGAGTAGCAATCAGCCCCAGCATTTT.

V and J are TRBV5-6 and TRBJ1-1; no reliable D call. This CDR3 is 14 amino acids long. The V end lost 0 bases, the J end lost 10 bases, and 16 bases lay between the germline ends. Germline V gene sequence: CDR1 SGHDT, CDR2 YYEEEE. The chain's CDR3 is CASSLAAGLVGAFF. For the CDR3, the DNA is TGTGCCAGCAGCTTGGCCGCAGGACTGGTTGGAGCTTTCTTT.

This clone was seen only once. V usage is TRBV5-4 and J usage is TRBJ2-7, with 7 bases matching TRBD2. With 0 bases clipped from V and 2 bases from J, the junction kept 8 bases outside the gene matches. The CDR3 contains 16 residues. In germline, CDR1 is SGHNT, CDR2 YYREEE (reference sequence). CDR3 bases: TGTGCCAGCAGCTTGGGACTAGCTGACATTACCTACGAGCAGTACTTC. This translates into CASSLGLADITYEQYF.

This clone has a single count. The chain uses TRBV4-1 and TRBJ1-1; TRBD1 might be the D (6 bases). Germline CDR1 MGHRA, CDR2 YSYEKL. CDR3 length: 12 residues. Trimming stripped 3 bases from V and 5 bases from J, with 7 bases between. The CDR3 DNA reads TGCGCCAGCAGCCAGGACAGTACTGAAGCTTTCTTT. This sequence encodes CASSQDSTEAFF.

This chain joins TRBV18 and TRBJ2-2; D not resolved. V was cut by 3 bases and J by 1 base, with 6 bases left in between. Germline V gives CDR1 KGHSH, CDR2 LQKENI. The CDR3 spans 14 residues. Written as DNA, the CDR3 is TGTGCCAGCTCACCTGCAGGGAACACCGGGGAGCTGTTTTTT. Its protein is CASSPAGNTGELFF.

The chain uses TRBV9 and TRBJ2-3; a weak D match, TRBD2 (5 bases). Germline assignment: CDR1 SGDLS and CDR2 YYNGEE. This CDR3 comprises 13 residues. Trimming cost V 3 bases and J 6 bases, with 11 bases left between them. The CDR3 sequence: CASSDLPGDTQYF. The CDR3 DNA follows: TGTGCCAGCAGCGATCTACCGGGGGATACGCAGTATTTT.